A selection of T cell receptor beta chains follows, all from one sample in a study of blood T cell repertoires in COVID-19. The data were produced by immunoSEQ multiplex PCR, yet TCRdb's version contains in-frame clones alone and is incomplete. The repertoire consists of some 120,000 clones, with around four fifths occurring once and the leading ten covering 0.83%. Sequencing was done on a sample of peripheral blood. These receptors were obtained from an older woman with acute or convalescent COVID-19. Both conserved end residues are part of each CDR3. The order of the fields is clone size, D gene, V gene, J gene, CDR3 DNA, CDR3 protein. The D gene is left open where the match is weak. Clone size is stated in some rows and not others, as once, few, many or a class when expanded.

.	.	TRBV29-1	TRBJ1-3	TGCAGCGTCGGGGTAGGGGGGGCTTATGGAAACACCATATATTTT	CSVGVGGAYGNTIYF
.	TRBD1	TRBV7-3	TRBJ2-2	TGTGCCAGCAGACGGACAGGGGGCGGGGAGCTGTTTTTT	CASRRTGGGELFF
.	.	TRBV30	TRBJ1-2	TGTGCCGGGGGTGGGGGCACTAACTATGGCTACACCTTC	CAGGGGTNYGYTF
.	TRBD2	TRBV5-1	TRBJ2-3	TGCGCCAGCAGGCTCGGGGCGGGGGGTCATAGCACAGATACGCAGTATTTT	CASRLGAGGHSTDTQYF
.	TRBD1	TRBV19	TRBJ2-2	TGTGCCAGTAGAAAGGACAGGGAGACCGGGGAGCTGTTTTTT	CASRKDRETGELFF
.	.	TRBV5-4	TRBJ2-7	TGTGCCAGCAGCCAGGGGACTATCCCCTCCTACGAGCAGTACTTC	CASSQGTIPSYEQYF
.	TRBD2	TRBV3-1/TRBV3-2	TRBJ2-6	TGTGCCAGCAGCCGCGGGGGGGGCCTCTTCTCTGGGGCCAACGTCCTGACTTTC	CASSRGGGLFSGANVLTF
.	.	TRBV24-1	TRBJ2-1	TGTGCCACCAGTGAAGCTGGGACTGCTGAGCAGTTCTTC	CATSEAGTAEQFF
.	TRBD1	TRBV4-2	TRBJ1-4	TGTGCCAGCAGCCCCGACAGGGGGGGAGATGAAAAACTGTTTTTT	CASSPDRGGDEKLFF
.	TRBD2	TRBV11-3	TRBJ2-2	TGTGCCAGCAGCTTCTCTAGCGGGGGCCCTACCGGGGAGCTGTTTTTT	CASSFSSGGPTGELFF
.	.	TRBV6-5	TRBJ1-5	TGTGCCAGCAGTTACGGGGGGAATCAGCCCCAGCATTTT	CASSYGGNQPQHF
once	.	TRBV3-1/TRBV3-2	TRBJ1-5	TGTGCCAGCAGCCAAAGTCTCTTGGTGCGTAATCAGCCCCAGCATTTT	CASSQSLLVRNQPQHF
.	.	TRBV28	TRBJ2-7	TGTGCCAGCAGTTTCCAGACTCTTTCCTACGAGCAGTACTTC	CASSFQTLSYEQYF
.	.	TRBV2	TRBJ1-1	TGTGCCAGCAGTGAAGCGCTTGAGGTCGGCAACACTGAAGCTTTCTTT	CASSEALEVGNTEAFF
.	TRBD2	TRBV5-1	TRBJ2-3	TGCGCCAGCAGCACCCGACTAGCGGGAGATGGGACAGATACGCAGTATTTT	CASSTRLAGDGTDTQYF
.	.	TRBV19	TRBJ2-1	TGTGCCAGTAGTATAATCCTGACTAGAGGTCAGTTCTTC	CASSIILTRGQFF